This T cell receptor beta chain was sequenced during a study of CD8 T cells in ankylosing spondylitis. The study, taken as a whole, reports: Clones linked to disease were reported to show significant enrichment in matched ankylosing spondylitis synovial fluid.

The CDR3 is 17 amino acids. Per germline, CDR1 MDHEN and CDR2 SYDVKM. The J segment lost 6 bases and the V segment lost 2 bases, leaving 8 bases of the junction unmatched. A single record per CDR3 protein comes from TCRdb applying MiXCR to the 5' RACE reads. The top ten hold about 32% of the sample, which has fewer than 25,000 distinct CDR3 sequences, approximately 12% seen once. There are a few counts of this clonotype. Its specificity is unknown. The chain couples TRBV28 to TRBJ2-1; TRBD1 agrees at 12 bases. The receptor was isolated from a male donor with ankylosing spondylitis or in good health (not recorded which). Sequenced sample: blood. Here the CDR3 reads CASSLEGRDRGLNEQFF. The CDR3 DNA reads as TGTGCCAGCAGTTTAGAGGGTCGGGACAGGGGGCTCAATGAGCAGTTCTTC. The full variable domain, in which reference TRBV28 and TRBJ2-1 provide the parts outside the CDR3, is DVKVTQSSRYLVKRTGEKVFLECVQDMDHENMFWYRQDPGLGLRLIYFSYDVKMKEKGDIPEGYSVSREKKERFSLILESASTNQTSMYLCASSLEGRDRGLNEQFFGPGTRLTVL.